A single sample is the source of the 29 T cell receptor beta chains below, sequenced in a study of cytomegalovirus exposure and HLA in healthy donors. The PCR contained 60 Vbeta and 13 Jbeta primers. Clones were sequenced by immunoSEQ multiplex PCR, and TCRdb holds only the in-frame ones, with some missing. The sample gives some 180,000 clones, around 76% of which show up once; 2% to 3% is in the top ten. The sequenced sample consisted of PBMCs. These receptors all stem from a woman in her thirties in good health and CMV-seropositive.

J is TRBJ2-1 and V is TRBV9; D remains unclear. Trimming removed 0 bases from V and 4 bases from J, with 8 bases in between. Germline CDR1 is SGDLS and CDR2 is YYNGEE. The CDR3 has 14 residues. The CDR3 coding sequence is TGTGCCAGCAGCGTAGACGGAGCATACAATGAGCAGTTCTTC. This gives the protein CASSVDGAYNEQFF.

To note about this clone: The junction departs from germline at one end; a sequencing error may be responsible. The gene calls are TRBV5-1 and TRBJ2-7; TRBD2 matches 13 bases. The CDR3 is 18 amino acids. The V gene's germline CDR1 is SGHRS and CDR2 YFSETQ. This CDR3 reads CASSPKGLAGLSSYEQHF. The CDR3 DNA follows: TGCGCCAGCAGCCCTAAGGGACTAGCGGGGCTTAGCTCCTACGAGCAGCACTTC.

The V gene is TRBV7-2, the J gene TRBJ2-7; 7 positions match TRBD1. The CDR3 totals 15 residues. V dropped 3 bases and J dropped 2; count of bases not matched to a gene: 7. Germline V CDR1 and CDR2: SGHTA, FQGNSA. The CDR3 protein is CASSLGTAHPYEQYF. The CDR3 region has the DNA TGTGCCAGCAGCTTGGGGACAGCTCATCCCTACGAGCAGTACTTC.

V and J are TRBV7-2 and TRBJ2-3; D uncertain. The CDR3 extends over 12 amino acids. CDR1 is SGHTA and CDR2 is FQGNSA in the germline V gene. V was clipped by 3 bases and J by 5 bases, with 6 bases between them. The CDR3 nucleotides read TGTGCCAGCAGCTTTTTCAAAGATACGCAGTATTTT. Protein sequence: CASSFFKDTQYF.

In regard to this clone: Other DNA sequences from this sample encode an identical CDR3 as well. This chain connects TRBV5-1 to TRBJ2-6; maybe TRBD2 (5 bases). This CDR3 is 15 amino acids long. Trimming pared 1 base from V and 1 base from J, leaving 6 bases between. Germline assignment: CDR1 SGHRS and CDR2 YFSETQ. DNA for the CDR3: TGCGCCAGCAGCTTGACTAGGTCTGGGGCCAACGTCCTGACTTTC. Protein product: CASSLTRSGANVLTF.

V gene TRBV30 combines with J gene TRBJ2-3; 9 bases fit TRBD2. CDR3 size: 13 residues. Germline CDR1 is GTSNPN and CDR2 is SVGIG (reference sequence). V gave up 6 bases and J gave up 8 bases; unmatched junction bases: 9. The CDR3 region is CACPGLAGLTQYF. In DNA form, the CDR3 reads TGTGCCTGTCCGGGGCTAGCGGGGCTTACGCAGTATTTT. Together with reference TRBV30 and TRBJ2-3, the CDR3 gives the full variable domain: SQTIHQWPATLVQPVGSPLSLECTVEGTSNPNLYWYRQAAGRGLQLLFYSVGIGQISSEVPQNLSASRPQDRQFILSSKKLLLSDSGFYLCACPGLAGLTQYFGPGTRLTVL.

The chain is built from TRBV7-8 and TRBJ1-4, with a weak D call TRBD1 (6 bases). The length of the CDR3 is 14 residues. Trimming left V 0 bases short and J 5 bases short, with 7 bases between. Looked up from germline, CDR1 is SGHVS and CDR2 is FQNEAQ. The CDR3 DNA reads TGTGCCAGCAGCTTAGCGGACAGAAATGAAAAACTGTTTTTT. Its translation is CASSLADRNEKLFF.

The rearrangement joins TRBV11-3 to TRBJ2-7; maybe TRBD1 (6 bases). V lost 5 bases to trimming and J lost 0 bases, with 11 bases between them. Germline V gene sequence: CDR1 SGHNT, CDR2 YENEEA. This CDR3 spans 14 amino acids. The CDR3 protein is CASSGTGSSYEQYF. The CDR3 bases are TGTGCCAGCAGCGGAACAGGGAGCTCCTACGAGCAGTACTTC.

This rearrangement joins TRBV11-3 to TRBJ2-5; 7 nucleotides align to TRBD1. CDR1 and CDR2 from the germline V gene are SGHNT and YENEEA. This CDR3 comprises 14 residues. Germline trimming cut 4 bases from V and 6 bases from J; bases unmatched to any gene: 8. CDR3 sequence: CASSSLTGPKTQYF. Here the CDR3 DNA reads TGTGCCAGCAGCTCCCTGACAGGGCCAAAGACCCAGTACTTC.

This chain joins TRBV6-5 and TRBJ1-4; TRBD1 matches at 10 bases. The germline gives CDR1 MNHEY, CDR2 SVGAGI. Trimming at V came to 9 bases and at J to 13 bases, leaving 8 bases not matched to a gene. This CDR3 has 12 amino acids. In DNA form, the CDR3 reads TGTGCCAGTGGGACAGGGGCTGTTCGACTGTTTTTT. This gives the protein CASGTGAVRLFF.

The rearrangement joins TRBV9 to TRBJ1-1; 10 nucleotides align to TRBD1. CDR1 and CDR2 (germline): SGDLS, YYNGEE. V lost 7 bases, J lost 4 bases, and 1 base stayed unmatched. This CDR3 contains 12 residues. CDR3 sequence (DNA): TGTGCCAGCGGGACAGGGGTCACTGAAGCTTTCTTT. It is translated as CASGTGVTEAFF.

The chain combines TRBV9 with TRBJ2-2; D call uncertain. V dropped 3 bases and J dropped 1 base, with 7 bases sitting between them. The CDR3 runs 14 residues. The germline gives CDR1 SGDLS, CDR2 YYNGEE. As DNA, the CDR3 is TGTGCCAGCAGCGGTAGCAGGAACACCGGGGAGCTGTTTTTT. Encoded protein: CASSGSRNTGELFF.

This clone was detected only once. The rearrangement uses TRBV4-1 and TRBJ1-4, with D possibly being TRBD1 (5 bases). This CDR3 is 15 amino acids long. With 0 bases removed from V and 4 bases from J, the gap between germline ends came to 9 bases. Germline V gene sequence: CDR1 MGHRA, CDR2 YSYEKL. Here the CDR3 reads CASSQDGGGNEKLFF. The CDR3 DNA reads as TGCGCCAGCAGCCAAGACGGGGGGGGTAATGAAAAACTGTTTTTT.

This rearrangement joins TRBV5-6 to TRBJ2-1; 8 bases are a match to TRBD1. CDR1 is SGHDT, CDR2 YYEEEE, per germline. V gave up 1 base and J gave up 0 bases; unmatched junction bases: 0. CDR3 size: 15 residues. In DNA form, the CDR3 reads TGTGCCAGCAGCTTGACAGGGGGCTCCTACAATGAGCAGTTCTTC. Translation gives CASSLTGGSYNEQFF.

This clone has more than one count but fewer than ten. The CDR3 coding sequence is TGTGCTAGTGGTTTGGTACAAGGAGGGGTCACTGAAGCTTTCTTT. Protein sequence: CASGLVQGGVTEAFF. The chain has TRBV12-5 and TRBJ1-1; possible D gene TRBD1, 5 bases. The CDR3 is 15 residues long. V dropped 0 bases and J dropped 4 bases, with 12 bases sitting between them. Looked up from germline, CDR1 is LGHNT and CDR2 is FRNRAP. Together with reference TRBV12-5 and TRBJ1-1, the CDR3 gives the full variable domain: DARVTQTPRHKVTEMGQEVTMRCQPILGHNTVFWYRQTMMQGLELLAYFRNRAPLDDSGMPKDRFSAEMPDATLATLKIQPSEPRDSAVYFCASGLVQGGVTEAFFGQGTRLTVV.

The gene calls are TRBV6-5 and TRBJ2-3, with TRBD2 matching over 8 bases. CDR1 and CDR2 from the germline V gene are MNHEY and SVGAGI. V gave up 5 bases and J gave up 6 bases; unmatched junction bases: 10. This CDR3 is 15 amino acids long. The CDR3 sequence: CASSVAAGVGDTQYF. CDR3 nucleotide sequence: TGTGCCAGCAGTGTCGCAGCGGGGGTGGGGGATACGCAGTATTTT.

The chain combines TRBV6-5 with TRBJ1-5, with D perhaps matching TRBD1 (5 bases). Deletions cut 4 bases from V and 8 bases from J, with 15 bases between. Looked up from germline, CDR1 is MNHEY and CDR2 is SVGAGI. This CDR3 contains 14 residues. CDR3 residues: CASSFLQGRKPQHF. The CDR3 nucleotides are TGTGCCAGCAGTTTTTTGCAGGGTCGTAAGCCCCAGCATTTT.

V gene TRBV9 combines with J gene TRBJ2-2; D not certain. CDR1 is SGDLS and CDR2 is YYNGEE in the germline V gene. The V and J ends lost 4 bases and 2 bases respectively, with 3 bases between them. This CDR3 is built from 12 residues. This CDR3 reads CASSPNTGELFF. As DNA, the CDR3 is TGTGCCAGCAGCCCTAACACCGGGGAGCTGTTTTTT.

This chain connects TRBV5-4 to TRBJ1-2; 8 bases line up with TRBD1. This CDR3 is 15 amino acids long. CDR1 and CDR2 from the germline V gene are SGHNT and YYREEE (reference sequence). V shed 0 bases, J shed 8 bases, and the junction held 9 bases outside the gene matches. This CDR3 reads CASSLVLQGVRGYTF. Here the CDR3 DNA reads TGTGCCAGCAGCTTGGTATTACAGGGGGTCCGGGGCTACACCTTC.

This clone came up once. V gene TRBV12-5 combines with J gene TRBJ2-6, with D possibly being TRBD1 (6 bases). V lost 1 base and J lost 0, with 16 bases in between. This CDR3 region has 19 residues. Looked up from germline, CDR1 is LGHNT and CDR2 is FRNRAP. The CDR3 DNA follows: TGTGCTAGTGGTTTGGCTCCGGACAGTCCCGTCTCTGGGGCCAACGTCCTGACTTTC. Residues: CASGLAPDSPVSGANVLTF.

The chain has TRBV19 and TRBJ2-1; D might be TRBD1 (6 bases). This CDR3 has 16 residues. The V gene lost 6 bases and the J gene lost 4 bases, with 19 bases spanning the gap. Germline V gene lookup returns CDR1 LNHDA and CDR2 SQIVND (reference sequence). The CDR3 nucleotides read TGTGCCAGTAGCCCTGGGGGCGAGATCCTATACAATGAGCAGTTCTTC. It yields the protein CASSPGGEILYNEQFF.

The chain combines TRBV19 with TRBJ2-7; 7 bases line up with TRBD2. This CDR3 is 13 amino acids long. V lost 3 bases, J lost 4 bases, and 3 bases stayed unmatched. Germline lookup yields CDR1 LNHDA and CDR2 SQIVND (reference sequence). The CDR3 DNA reads as TGTGCCAGTAGTATCGGAGCGGGGTACGAGCAGTACTTC. This encodes CASSIGAGYEQYF.

J is TRBJ1-5 and V is TRBV7-2, with 7 bases lining up with TRBD1. Germline-derived CDR1 and CDR2 are SGHTA and FQGNSA. V dropped 4 bases and J dropped 1; count of bases not matched to a gene: 1. This CDR3 has 14 residues. CDR3 sequence (DNA): TGTGCCAGCAGCTCGACAGGGAGCAATCAGCCCCAGCATTTT. Translating gives CASSSTGSNQPQHF.

The rearrangement joins TRBV6-5 to TRBJ1-5; D is uncertain. Between the trimmed V and J ends, which lost 6 bases and 0 bases, there was a span of 12 bases. The V gene's germline CDR1 is MNHEY and CDR2 SVGAGI. The length of the CDR3 is 15 residues. CDR3 sequence (DNA): TGTGCCAGCAGGGGCCGTCAGGATAGCAATCAGCCCCAGCATTTT. Residues: CASRGRQDSNQPQHF.

The rearrangement links TRBV5-1 to TRBJ2-7; 9 nucleotides align to TRBD1. Trimming cost V 0 bases and J 5 bases; bases outside gene matches: 9. The CDR3 totals 16 residues. Germline CDR1 reads SGHRS; CDR2 reads YFSETQ. The DNA of the CDR3 is TGCGCCAGCAGCTTGGCGCTGCCCGGGACAGGGAACGAGCAGTACTTC. It encodes CASSLALPGTGNEQYF. The whole variable domain, remainder taken from reference TRBV5-1 and TRBJ2-7, is KAGVTQTPRYLIKTRGQQVTLSCSPISGHRSVSWYQQTPGQGLQFLFEYFSETQRNKGNFPGRFSGRQFSNSRSEMNVSTLELGDSALYLCASSLALPGTGNEQYFGPGTRLTVT.

This clone was detected only once. The V gene is TRBV7-9, the J gene TRBJ1-2; tentatively, D is TRBD1 (6 bases). The CDR3 spans 12 residues. Germline assignment: CDR1 SEHNR and CDR2 FQNEAQ (reference sequence). Trimming shortened V by 5 bases and J by 7 bases, and 11 bases separated the two germline ends. The chain's CDR3 is CASSTQGSGYTF. CDR3 DNA: TGTGCCAGCAGCACACAGGGTAGTGGCTACACCTTC.

This clone has a single count. The V and J genes are TRBV6-5 and TRBJ2-1; 7 bases map to TRBD2. Germline V gene sequence: CDR1 MNHEY, CDR2 SVGAGI. This CDR3 is 15 amino acids long. V lost 5 bases to trimming and J lost 6 bases; unmatched junction nucleotides: 10. The CDR3 loop is CASSPNRGVINEQFF. CDR3 coding DNA: TGTGCCAGCAGTCCCAACCGGGGGGTTATCAATGAGCAGTTCTTC.

This clone was recorded a few times. The chain recombines TRBV5-3 with TRBJ2-7; D is possibly TRBD2 (5 bases). TRBV5-3 is flagged as an ORF with uncertain function. CDR3 length equals 15 residues. V was trimmed by 8 bases and J by 5 bases, leaving 23 bases between them. CDR3 nucleotides: TGTGCCAGCAGCCAACTAGTGGGCAAGCGGAACGAGCAGTACTTC. Its protein product is CASSQLVGKRNEQYF.

The V gene is TRBV30, the J gene TRBJ2-1; 9 bases align to TRBD2. The trim removed 1 base at V and 3 bases at J, leaving 10 bases unmatched. This CDR3 spans 17 amino acids. Germline lookup yields CDR1 GTSNPN and CDR2 SVGIG (reference sequence). For the CDR3, the DNA is TGTGCCTGGAGTGCCCAAGAGGGACTAGCAGACTACAATGAGCAGTTCTTC. Protein sequence: CAWSAQEGLADYNEQFF. Based on the CDR3 plus reference TRBV30 and TRBJ2-1, the full variable domain is SQTIHQWPATLVQPVGSPLSLECTVEGTSNPNLYWYRQAAGRGLQLLFYSVGIGQISSEVPQNLSASRPQDRQFILSSKKLLLSDSGFYLCAWSAQEGLADYNEQFFGPGTRLTVL.